The 30 T cell receptor beta chains presented below share a single source sample, sequenced in a study of shared clonotypes between healthy human individuals. The repertoire was sequenced with immunoSEQ multiplex PCR; TCRdb's copy has only in-frame clones and lacks some. The repertoire includes about half a million clones, approximately 81% of them detected once, and about 13% sits in the top ten. Sequenced: PBMCs. The receptors come from a woman in her thirties or forties in good health. Some clones in this sample may be carry-over from other donors' samples.

This clone appeared a single time. The chain employs TRBV2 and TRBJ2-5, with 11 bases lining up with TRBD2. Germline CDR1 is SNHLY and CDR2 is FYNNEI. V was pared by 5 bases and J by 2 bases, with 7 bases of the junction left unmatched. The CDR3 is made up of 16 amino acids. The CDR3 region has the DNA TGTGCCAGCAGTTTTTTAGCGGGAGGGACACAAGAGACCCAGTACTTC. Translated, it gives CASSFLAGGTQETQYF.

V is TRBV11-3 and J is TRBJ2-1; 9 bases are shared with TRBD1. With V trimmed by 5 bases and J by 3 bases, 5 bases remained unmatched. Germline V gene data show CDR1 as SGHNT and CDR2 as YENEEA. CDR3 size: 15 residues. DNA of the CDR3: TGTGCCAGCAGCGGCCGGGACAGGGACTACAATGAGCAGTTCTTC. Its translation: CASSGRDRDYNEQFF.

This clone came up a few times. The same CDR3 is also encoded by other DNA sequences in this sample. The rearrangement links TRBV20-1 to TRBJ1-2; the D is unclear. The CDR3 covers 11 residues. Per germline, CDR1 DFQATT and CDR2 SNEGSKA (reference sequence). V lost 3 bases, J lost 0 bases, and 2 bases lay in between. CDR3 loop: CSASPNYGYTF. The CDR3 DNA reads as TGCAGTGCTAGCCCTAACTATGGCTACACCTTC.

The gene calls are TRBV19 and TRBJ2-7; D uncertain. The V gene lost 3 bases and the J gene lost 0 bases, with 9 bases spanning the gap. The CDR3 has 14 residues. CDR1 and CDR2 from the germline V gene are LNHDA and SQIVND (reference sequence). The DNA for the CDR3 is TGTGCCAGTAGTATGGTCTTTCACTCCTACGAGCAGTACTTC. It specifies CASSMVFHSYEQYF.

The V call is TRBV2, the J call TRBJ2-7; D ambiguous. The germline CDR1 and CDR2 sequences are SNHLY and FYNNEI. The CDR3 consists of 12 residues. V lost 6 bases to trimming and J lost 0 bases, with 6 bases between them. The CDR3 loop reads CASRAVSYEQYF. In nucleotides, the CDR3 is TGTGCCAGCAGGGCAGTCTCCTACGAGCAGTACTTC.

This clone came up a few times. The chain uses TRBV19 and TRBJ2-7, with 9 bases lining up with TRBD1. The V and J ends lost 6 bases and 3 bases, in that order; junction bases with no gene match: 3. CDR3 length equals 13 residues. Per the germline V gene, CDR1 is LNHDA and CDR2 is SQIVND (reference sequence). CDR3 region: CASRGTGIYEQYF. The CDR3 nucleotides are TGTGCCAGTAGAGGGACAGGGATCTACGAGCAGTACTTC.

In the case of this clone: Since a far larger clone is one base different, this is likely a read error. The sample contains more than one DNA sequence encoding this CDR3. This chain's CDR3 is CASSQEFWGNQPQHF. The CDR3 bases are TGTGCTAGCAGCCAAGAGTTTTGGGGCAATCAGCCCCAGCATTTT. The chain uses TRBV4-2 and TRBJ1-5, with D unclear. In germline, CDR1 is LGHNA, CDR2 YNFKEQ. CDR3 length equals 15 residues.

The chain has TRBV7-7 and TRBJ2-5; 8 bases are shared with TRBD2. The CDR3 consists of 16 residues. V shed 0 bases and J 2 bases; nucleotides not matched to a gene: 5. CDR1 SSHAT and CDR2 FNYEAQ come from the germline V gene (reference sequence). For the CDR3, the DNA is TGTGCCAGCAGCTTAGCGTTGGCTAGCGGGCAAGAGACCCAGTACTTC. This codes for CASSLALASGQETQYF.

The J gene is TRBJ2-1, the V gene TRBV21-1; the table's D call of TRBD2 was not tested on the DNA. TRBV21-1 counts as a pseudogene. The CDR3 covers 17 residues. The CDR3 DNA is TGTGCCAGCAGCAAAATAGGGAGGGAGAGACATCAGCATGAGCAGTTCTTC. Translating gives CASSKIGRERHQHEQFF.

This clone has only a few counts. The chain is built from TRBV6-5 and TRBJ2-7; TRBD2 might be the D (5 bases). V was clipped by 7 bases and J by 5 bases, with 15 bases between them. The CDR3 has 13 amino acids. CDR1 MNHEY and CDR2 SVGAGI come from the germline V gene. The DNA for the CDR3 is TGTGCCAGCACTAACACACTAGGGCACGAGCAGTACTTC. It encodes CASTNTLGHEQYF.

J is TRBJ2-1 and V is TRBV28; D is unresolved. Germline V CDR1 and CDR2: MDHEN, SYDVKM. V was trimmed by 10 bases and J by 7 bases, leaving 20 bases between them. CDR3 length equals 14 residues. The CDR3 nucleotides are TGTGCCATCAAGGCCCCTCTGAGGAAGAATGAGCAGTTCTTC. Translation gives CAIKAPLRKNEQFF.

A remark on this clone: This clone may be a read error of a much larger clone one base away. The chain combines TRBV19 with TRBJ1-3, with D hard to call. Germline V gene sequence: CDR1 LNHDA, CDR2 SQIVND (reference sequence). This CDR3 has 14 residues. Between the trimmed V and J ends, which lost 11 bases and 0 bases, there was a span of 14 bases. The CDR3 region has the DNA TGTGCCGGATGGACCCCGTGCTCTGGAAACACCATATATTTT. This sequence encodes CAGWTPCSGNTIYF.

As concerns this clone: A far larger clone differs by one base, so this is likely a read error. The chain joins TRBV25-1 to TRBJ2-2; 12 nucleotides match TRBD1. In germline, CDR1 is MGHDK, CDR2 SYGVNS. There are 15 residues in the CDR3. Trimming removed 6 bases from V and 6 bases from J; junction bases left unmatched: 5. CDR3 region: CASRGTGGSSGELFF. The CDR3 coding sequence is TGTGCCAGCAGGGGGACAGGGGGCTCTTCCGGGGAGCTGTTTTTT. Supplemented by reference TRBV25-1 and TRBJ2-2, the full variable domain reads EADIYQTPRYLVIGTGKKITLECSQTMGHDKMYWYQQDPGMELHLIHYSYGVNSTEKGDLSSESTVSRIRTEHFPLTLESARPSHTSQYLCASRGTGGSSGELFFGEGSRLTVL.

This CDR3 is CATGTAQPPETQYF. The CDR3, as DNA: TGTGCCACCGGGACAGCTCAACCCCCAGAGACCCAGTACTTC. The chain combines TRBV19 with TRBJ2-5; 7 positions agree with TRBD1. The CDR3 covers 14 residues. The germline gives CDR1 LNHDA, CDR2 SQIVND (reference sequence). The V and J ends lost 10 bases and 4 bases, in that order; junction bases with no gene match: 12.

The rearrangement links TRBV5-6 to TRBJ2-3, with 7 bases fitting TRBD2. This CDR3 is built from 16 residues. Looked up from germline, CDR1 is SGHDT and CDR2 is YYEEEE. The V and J ends lost 4 bases and 0 bases, in that order; junction bases with no gene match: 8. In DNA form, the CDR3 reads TGTGCCAGCAGCCCATCACTAGCGCGAAGCACAGATACGCAGTATTTT. It is translated as CASSPSLARSTDTQYF.

The V gene is TRBV6-5, the J gene TRBJ2-7, with D tentatively TRBD1 (6 bases). This CDR3 comprises 14 residues. Germline CDR1 reads MNHEY; CDR2 reads SVGAGI. Trimming shortened V by 1 base and J by 6 bases, and 13 bases separated the two germline ends. CDR3 sequence reads: CASSYYGQYGEQYF. The CDR3 bases are TGTGCCAGCAGTTACTACGGACAGTACGGCGAGCAGTACTTC.

This clone showed up just a few times. V gene TRBV5-1 combines with J gene TRBJ2-5, with 10 bases identical to TRBD1. This CDR3 has 15 residues. Germline V lookup: CDR1 SGHRS, CDR2 YFSETQ. V lost 3 bases and J lost 4; bases outside the gene matches: 6. The CDR3 DNA sequence: TGCGCCAGCAGCTACATGACAGGGGGCGGAGAGACCCAGTACTTC. Protein sequence: CASSYMTGGGETQYF.

This clone was detected only a few times. The rearrangement joins TRBV6-1 to TRBJ1-1; D gene unclear. The CDR3 has 14 residues. The germline gives CDR1 MNHNS, CDR2 SASEGT. The V gene lost 6 bases and the J gene lost 4 bases, with 15 bases spanning the gap. CDR3 in amino acids: CASRTWREGTEAFF. The CDR3 DNA follows: TGTGCCAGCAGAACTTGGAGGGAGGGCACTGAAGCTTTCTTT.

The chain carries TRBV5-1 and TRBJ2-6, with TRBD1 identical over 7 bases. The junction had 4 bases not matched to a gene; V was cut back by 1 base and J by 0 bases. CDR1 SGHRS and CDR2 YFSETQ come from the germline V gene. The CDR3 spans 17 residues. CDR3 DNA: TGCGCCAGCAGCTTGTCCGGGACAGTCTCTGGGGCCAACGTCCTGACTTTC. It translates to CASSLSGTVSGANVLTF.

The V and J genes are TRBV5-1 and TRBJ1-3; TRBD1 matches 10 bases. There are 16 residues in the CDR3. The trim removed 4 bases at V and 2 bases at J, leaving 6 bases unmatched. Germline V lookup: CDR1 SGHRS, CDR2 YFSETQ. The CDR3 sequence: CASSTGTGATGNTIYF. The CDR3 bases are TGCGCCAGCAGCACGGGGACAGGGGCGACTGGAAACACCATATATTTT.

This clone was detected only once. V usage is TRBV30 and J usage is TRBJ1-2; 9 bases line up with TRBD1. Looked up from germline, CDR1 is GTSNPN and CDR2 is SVGIG (reference sequence). The CDR3 covers 12 residues. V shed 3 bases and J 8 bases; nucleotides not matched to a gene: 4. CDR3 nucleotide sequence: TGTGCCTGGAGGGAAACAGGGGGCGGCTACACCTTC. Its protein product is CAWRETGGGYTF. Variable domain in full (rest from reference TRBV30 and TRBJ1-2): SQTIHQWPATLVQPVGSPLSLECTVEGTSNPNLYWYRQAAGRGLQLLFYSVGIGQISSEVPQNLSASRPQDRQFILSSKKLLLSDSGFYLCAWRETGGGYTFGSGTRLTVV.

This clone was observed many times. Other nucleotide sequences from this sample produce the same CDR3. This rearrangement joins TRBV10-3 to TRBJ2-2; 9 bases line up with TRBD2. Trimming at V came to 3 bases and at J to 7 bases, leaving 15 bases not matched to a gene. Looked up from germline, CDR1 is ENHRY and CDR2 is SYGVKD. CDR3 length equals 18 residues. The CDR3 DNA sequence: TGTGCCATCAGTGAAGGGGGGCGGGCTAGCGGGAATCGCGGGGAGCTGTTTTTT. Its protein is CAISEGGRASGNRGELFF.

This chain connects TRBV6-5 to TRBJ2-7, with 7 positions matching TRBD1. Trimming cost V 2 bases and J 6 bases; bases outside gene matches: 1. CDR1 and CDR2 (germline): MNHEY, SVGAGI. This CDR3 is 12 amino acids long. CDR3 sequence reads: CASSYHRGEQYF. As DNA, the CDR3 is TGTGCCAGCAGTTACCACAGGGGCGAGCAGTACTTC.

As for this clone: This clone may be a read error of a much larger clone one base away. DNA of the CDR3: TGTGCCAGCAGCCCAGGACAGGGGTTTAATGAGCAGTTCTTC. Protein sequence: CASSPGQGFNEQFF. This rearrangement joins TRBV28 to TRBJ2-1; 9 nucleotides line up with TRBD1. V was pared by 6 bases and J by 7 bases, with 7 bases of the junction left unmatched. This CDR3 is 14 amino acids long. From germline, CDR1 is MDHEN and CDR2 SYDVKM.

In its sample, this clone was seen many times. Distinct nucleotide sequences in the sample also encode this CDR3. This chain links TRBV7-9 with TRBJ1-1; TRBD1 matches 8 bases. There are 13 residues in the CDR3. V shed 5 bases, J shed 4 bases, and the junction held 3 bases outside the gene matches. CDR1 is SEHNR, CDR2 FQNEAQ, per germline (reference sequence). The CDR3 sequence: CASSGQGTTEAFF. In DNA, the CDR3 is TGTGCCAGCAGCGGACAGGGTACCACTGAAGCTTTCTTT.

About this clone: A far more abundant clone sits one base away, making this likely a read error. The chain recombines TRBV5-5 with TRBJ2-7; unclear D gene. The ends were cut back, 4 bases at V and 7 bases at J, with 12 bases in the middle. The CDR3 runs to 12 residues. Germline values: CDR1 SGHKS, CDR2 YYEKEE (reference sequence). CDR3 nucleotides: TGTGCCAGCAGCCAACATGAAGGGGAGCAGTACTTC. This gives the protein CASSQHEGEQYF.

This sequence joins TRBV7-3 and TRBJ2-7; D unclear. The germline CDR1 and CDR2 sequences are SGHTA and FQGTGA. This CDR3 contains 13 residues. V dropped 1 base and J dropped 4 bases, with 8 bases sitting between them. The CDR3 sequence: CASSLNLDYEQYF. DNA for the CDR3: TGTGCCAGCAGCTTAAATCTAGATTACGAGCAGTACTTC.

The chain links TRBV7-9 to TRBJ2-3; D gene unclear. The CDR3 has 16 amino acids. Germline CDR1 reads SEHNR; CDR2 reads FQNEAQ (reference sequence). V gave up 5 bases and J gave up 0 bases, with 15 bases separating them. The DNA of the CDR3 is TGTGCCAGCAGCCATGGACGTACTCCTAGCACAGATACGCAGTATTTT. This sequence encodes CASSHGRTPSTDTQYF.

This chain links TRBV28 with TRBJ2-3; TRBD1 matches at 7 bases. CDR3 length: 16 amino acids. The V gene's germline CDR1 is MDHEN and CDR2 SYDVKM. With V trimmed by 6 bases and J by 4 bases, 13 bases remained unmatched. The CDR3 loop is CASSAMPGQTADTQYF. The CDR3 nucleotides are TGTGCCAGCAGCGCAATGCCGGGACAGACCGCAGATACGCAGTATTTT.

This clone has only one observation. The chain joins TRBV18 to TRBJ1-2; 8 bases agree with TRBD1. There are 18 residues in the CDR3. Per the germline V gene, CDR1 is KGHSH and CDR2 is LQKENI. With V trimmed by 3 bases and J by 0 bases, 12 bases remained unmatched. CDR3 in amino acids: CASSPRGLTGEPNYGYTF. The CDR3 coding sequence is TGTGCCAGCTCACCGCGTGGGCTGACAGGGGAGCCTAACTATGGCTACACCTTC.